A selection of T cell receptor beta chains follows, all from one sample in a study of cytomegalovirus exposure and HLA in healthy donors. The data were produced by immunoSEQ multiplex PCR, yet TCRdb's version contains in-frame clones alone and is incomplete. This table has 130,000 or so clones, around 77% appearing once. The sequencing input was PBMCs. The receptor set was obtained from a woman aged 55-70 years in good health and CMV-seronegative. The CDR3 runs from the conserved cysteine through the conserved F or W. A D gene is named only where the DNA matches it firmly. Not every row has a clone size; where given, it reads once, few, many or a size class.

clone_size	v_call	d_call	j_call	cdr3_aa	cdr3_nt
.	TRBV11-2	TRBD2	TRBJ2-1	CASSLSASGSPEQFF	TGTGCCAGCAGCTTATCGGCTAGCGGGAGTCCTGAGCAGTTCTTC
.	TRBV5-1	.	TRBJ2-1	CASSPAVISGNEQFF	TGCGCCAGCAGCCCTGCGGTTATATCTGGCAATGAGCAGTTCTTC
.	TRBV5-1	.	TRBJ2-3	CASSLFGPGYGTDTQYF	TGCGCCAGCAGCCTCTTTGGCCCGGGATACGGAACAGATACGCAGTATTTT
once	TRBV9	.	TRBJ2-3	CASSALVSDTQYF	TGTGCCAGCAGCGCACTAGTCTCAGATACGCAGTATTTT
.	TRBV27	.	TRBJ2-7	CASSLGDNYEQYF	TGTGCCAGCAGTTTAGGCGACAACTACGAGCAGTACTTC
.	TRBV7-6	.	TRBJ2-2	CASSSSGGTGELFF	TGTGCCAGCAGCTCATCGGGTGGCACCGGGGAGCTGTTTTTT
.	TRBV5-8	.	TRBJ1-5	CASSLVRGQPQHF	TGTGCCAGCAGCTTGGTTCGAGGTCAGCCCCAGCATTTT
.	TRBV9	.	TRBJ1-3	CASSVYSSGNTIYF	TGTGCCAGCAGCGTTTATAGCTCTGGAAACACCATATATTTT
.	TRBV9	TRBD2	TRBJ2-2	CASSAGTSGGAVTGELFF	TGTGCCAGCAGCGCGGGGACTAGCGGGGGGGCGGTCACCGGGGAGCTGTTTTTT
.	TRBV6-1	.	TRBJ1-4	CASSEQGNEKLFF	TGTGCCAGCAGTGAACAGGGAAATGAAAAACTGTTTTTT